Listed here are 18 T cell receptor beta chains from one sample, sequenced in a study of blood T cell repertoires in COVID-19. Here immunoSEQ multiplex PCR was the method, and the copy in TCRdb shows in-frame clones only, minus some. The sample yields about 220,000 clones, roughly 80% seen once. The sequenced material came from PBMCs or T cells enriched from blood (not recorded which). The receptors shown here come from a woman aged 40 to 50 with acute COVID-19.

Notes on this clone: One end of the junction is discordant with germline, which a read error may explain. The J gene is TRBJ2-1, the V gene TRBV28; possible D gene TRBD2, 5 bases. The CDR3 has 12 residues. Germline V CDR1 and CDR2: MDHEN, SYDVKM. The CDR3 is CPRRGNGNEQFF. The CDR3 DNA sequence: TGCCCCCGACGGGGTAATGGTAATGAGCAGTTCTTC.

J is TRBJ2-5 and V is TRBV28, with TRBD2 as a possible D gene (5 bases). Trimming stripped 6 bases from V and 6 bases from J, with 14 bases between. Germline loops: CDR1 MDHEN, CDR2 SYDVKM. CDR3 size: 13 residues. The CDR3: CASREGVGKTQYF. The CDR3 DNA reads TGTGCCAGCAGAGAGGGAGTTGGGAAGACCCAGTACTTC.

The chain has TRBV30 and TRBJ2-1; 10 bases are a match to TRBD1. CDR1 and CDR2 (germline): GTSNPN, SVGIG (reference sequence). Losses at the gene ends were 3 bases for V and 7 bases for J; bases not matched to a gene: 3. The CDR3 is 13 residues long. The CDR3 sequence: CAWSRTGGNEQFF. As DNA, the CDR3 is TGTGCCTGGAGCCGGACAGGGGGTAATGAGCAGTTCTTC.

The chain links TRBV20-1 to TRBJ1-2; 7 nucleotides line up with TRBD1. Germline V gene data show CDR1 as DFQATT and CDR2 as SNEGSKA (reference sequence). The CDR3 sequence is 10 residues long. The DNA of the CDR3 is TGCTCAAACAGGGGCGATGGCTACACCTTC. Translating gives CSNRGDGYTF.

The V gene is TRBV27, the J gene TRBJ2-5; TRBD2 aligns across 10 bases. J was trimmed by 2 bases and V by 5 bases; bases with no gene match: 5. The CDR3 runs to 15 residues. Germline loops: CDR1 MNHEY, CDR2 SMNVEV (reference sequence). Here the CDR3 reads CASSVLAGGQETQYF. CDR3 DNA: TGTGCCAGCAGTGTATTAGCGGGGGGACAAGAGACCCAGTACTTC.

The rearrangement uses TRBV6-5 and TRBJ1-2, with TRBD1 identical over 7 bases. The CDR3 totals 15 residues. The V segment lost 2 bases and the J segment 5 bases; nucleotides outside the gene matches: 8. CDR1 is MNHEY and CDR2 is SVGAGI in the germline V gene. The DNA of the CDR3 is TGTGCCAGCAGTTACCCGGGACAGAGCAAATATGGCTACACCTTC. It specifies CASSYPGQSKYGYTF.

This rearrangement joins TRBV7-3 to TRBJ2-5, with 8 nucleotides matching TRBD2. The germline V gene has CDR1 SGHTA and CDR2 FQGTGA. There are 19 residues in the CDR3. The ends lost 0 bases at V and 4 bases at J; junction bases unmatched: 16. The DNA of the CDR3 is TGTGCCAGCAGCTTAACAAGCGGGAGAGGCGGCGGGGAGGGAGAGACCCAGTACTTC. It yields the protein CASSLTSGRGGGEGETQYF. The entire variable domain, with the rest obtained from reference TRBV7-3 and TRBJ2-5, is as follows: GAGVSQTPSNKVTEKGKYVELRCDPISGHTALYWYRQSLGQGPEFLIYFQGTGAADDSGLPNDRFFAVRPEGSVSTLKIQRTERGDSAVYLCASSLTSGRGGGEGETQYFGPGTRLLVL.

The chain couples TRBV4-2 to TRBJ1-1; D unresolved. The CDR3 contains 15 residues. The germline CDR1 and CDR2 sequences are LGHNA and YNFKEQ. V was clipped by 4 bases and J by 1 base, with 13 bases between them. The DNA of the CDR3 is TGTGCCAGCAGCCGCCTAGGAGCGGGGAACACTGAAGCTTTCTTT. It specifies CASSRLGAGNTEAFF.

This clone was seen more than once but under ten times. CDR3 region: CASIGKEGEQYF. CDR3 DNA: TGCGCCAGCATCGGAAAGGAGGGCGAGCAGTACTTC. This chain uses TRBV10-2 with TRBJ2-7; D is perhaps TRBD2 (6 bases). Between the trimmed V and J ends, which lost 7 bases and 6 bases, there was a span of 13 bases. Germline values: CDR1 WSHSY, CDR2 SAAADI. The CDR3 is made up of 12 amino acids.

The chain has TRBV2 and TRBJ2-5; 11 nucleotides align to TRBD1. Looked up from germline, CDR1 is SNHLY and CDR2 is FYNNEI. CDR3 length: 15 residues. With 3 bases clipped from V and 2 bases from J, the junction kept 2 bases outside the gene matches. CDR3 sequence (DNA): TGTGCCAGCAGTGAGGACAGGGGGCCACAAGAGACCCAGTACTTC. Translation gives CASSEDRGPQETQYF.

V and J are TRBV5-4 and TRBJ2-5, with a tentative D call TRBD2 (5 bases). There are 13 residues in the CDR3. V was pared by 3 bases and J by 7 bases, with 13 bases between. Looked up from germline, CDR1 is SGHNT and CDR2 is YYREEE (reference sequence). The CDR3 loop is CASSSNGERTQYF. CDR3 DNA sequence: TGTGCCAGCAGCTCCAACGGGGAAAGGACCCAGTACTTC.

The genes are TRBV2 and TRBJ2-1; TRBD2 aligns across 7 bases. Germline V gene lookup returns CDR1 SNHLY and CDR2 FYNNEI. V gave up 3 bases and J gave up 10 bases; unmatched junction bases: 18. This CDR3 spans 17 amino acids. CDR3 nucleotides: TGTGCCAGCAGTGAGCGAGTGTCCAGCGGGAAATTAGGAGAGCAGTTCTTC. Translating it yields CASSERVSSGKLGEQFF.

This clone was seen a single time. The chain uses TRBV4-3 and TRBJ2-1, with D tentatively TRBD1 (5 bases). The CDR3 covers 14 residues. V dropped 0 bases and J dropped 4 bases, with 7 bases sitting between them. CDR1 is LGHNA and CDR2 is YSLEER in the germline V gene. The CDR3 DNA is TGCGCCAGCAGCCAAGAGGCAGGGTACAATGAGCAGTTCTTC. Translated: CASSQEAGYNEQFF.

The V and J genes are TRBV7-3 and TRBJ2-7, with D possibly matching TRBD1 (5 bases). The germline CDR1 and CDR2 sequences are SGHTA and FQGTGA. The CDR3 consists of 13 residues. The V gene lost 1 base and the J gene lost 6 bases, with 10 bases spanning the gap. In DNA form, the CDR3 reads TGTGCCAGCAGCTTAAACCAGGGATCCGAGCAGTACTTC. This translates into CASSLNQGSEQYF.

This clone was seen a handful of times. The V gene is TRBV19, the J gene TRBJ2-7; 8 bases are shared with TRBD1. This CDR3 has 15 amino acids. V shed 4 bases and J 0 bases; nucleotides not matched to a gene: 5. The germline V gene has CDR1 LNHDA and CDR2 SQIVND (reference sequence). The CDR3 DNA follows: TGTGCCAGTAGTAGCAACACAGGGGGCTCCTACGAGCAGTACTTC. Its translation: CASSSNTGGSYEQYF.

The gene calls are TRBV3-1 (or the pseudogene TRBV3-2) and TRBJ1-3; TRBD1 might be the D (6 bases). This CDR3 comprises 16 residues. CDR1 is LGHDT and CDR2 is YNNKEL in the germline V gene (reference sequence). V gave up 1 base and J gave up 1 base, with 11 bases separating them. CDR3 sequence: CASSQVTRGSGNTIYF. In nucleotides, the CDR3 is TGTGCCAGCAGCCAAGTGACCAGGGGATCTGGAAACACCATATATTTT.

The rearrangement links TRBV3-1 (or the pseudogene TRBV3-2) to TRBJ2-1; 8 bases map to TRBD2. The ends lost 1 base at V and 8 bases at J; junction bases unmatched: 10. The CDR3 contains 16 residues. CDR1 and CDR2 (germline): LGHDT, YNNKEL (reference sequence). CDR3 region: CASSQVVSVAGHEQFF. The CDR3 bases are TGTGCCAGCAGCCAAGTGGTGTCGGTAGCGGGGCATGAGCAGTTCTTC.

This clone was detected only once. The chain carries TRBV28 and TRBJ1-4; D remains ambiguous. V lost 2 bases, J lost 3 bases, and 10 bases lay in between. The CDR3 sequence is 15 residues long. Germline V gene lookup returns CDR1 MDHEN and CDR2 SYDVKM. CDR3 bases: TGTGCCAGCAGTTTACCCTCCGGGGCTAATGAAAAACTGTTTTTT. Protein product: CASSLPSGANEKLFF.